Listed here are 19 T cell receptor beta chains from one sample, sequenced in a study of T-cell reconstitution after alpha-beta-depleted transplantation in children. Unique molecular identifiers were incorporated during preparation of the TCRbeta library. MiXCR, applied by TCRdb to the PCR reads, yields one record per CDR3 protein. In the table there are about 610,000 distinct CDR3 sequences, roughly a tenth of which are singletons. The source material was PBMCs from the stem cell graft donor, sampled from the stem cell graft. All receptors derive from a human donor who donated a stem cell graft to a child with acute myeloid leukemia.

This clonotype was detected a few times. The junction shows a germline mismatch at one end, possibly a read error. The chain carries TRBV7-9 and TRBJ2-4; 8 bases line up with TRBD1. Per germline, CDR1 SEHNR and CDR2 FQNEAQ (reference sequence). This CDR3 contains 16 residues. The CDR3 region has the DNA TGTGCCAGCAGCCTAGCCGGGACAGGTTTTAAAAACATTCAGTACTTC. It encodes CASSLAGTGFKNIQYF. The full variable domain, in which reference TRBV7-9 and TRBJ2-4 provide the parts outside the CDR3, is DTGVSQNPRHKITKRGQNVTFRCDPISEHNRLYWYRQTLGQGPEFLTYFQNEAQLEKSRLLSDRFSAERPKGSFSTLEIQRTEQGDSAMYLCASSLAGTGFKNIQYFGAGTRLSVL.

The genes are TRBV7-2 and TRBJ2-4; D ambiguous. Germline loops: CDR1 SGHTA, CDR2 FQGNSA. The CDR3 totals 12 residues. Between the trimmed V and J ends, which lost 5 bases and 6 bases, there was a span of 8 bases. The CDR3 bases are TGTGCCAGCAGCAGTCTAACAAACATTCAGTACTTC. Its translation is CASSSLTNIQYF. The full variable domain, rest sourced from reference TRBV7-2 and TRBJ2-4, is GAGVSQSPSNKVTEKGKDVELRCDPISGHTALYWYRQSLGQGLEFLIYFQGNSAPDKSGLPSDRFSAERTGGSVSTLTIQRTQQEDSAVYLCASSSLTNIQYFGAGTRLSVL.

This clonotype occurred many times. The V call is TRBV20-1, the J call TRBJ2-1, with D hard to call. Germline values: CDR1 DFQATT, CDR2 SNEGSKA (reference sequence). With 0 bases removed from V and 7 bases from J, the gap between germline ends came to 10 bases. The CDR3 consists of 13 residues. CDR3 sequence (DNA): TGCAGTGCTAGAGAAATAAGGGTTAATGAGCAGTTCTTC. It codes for CSAREIRVNEQFF.

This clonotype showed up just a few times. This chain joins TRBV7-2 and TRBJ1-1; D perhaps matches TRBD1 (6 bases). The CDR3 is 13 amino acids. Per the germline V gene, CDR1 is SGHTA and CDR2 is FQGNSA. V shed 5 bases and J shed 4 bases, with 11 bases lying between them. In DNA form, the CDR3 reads TGTGCCAGCAGCCAATCAGGGGTCACTGAAGCTTTCTTT. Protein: CASSQSGVTEAFF.

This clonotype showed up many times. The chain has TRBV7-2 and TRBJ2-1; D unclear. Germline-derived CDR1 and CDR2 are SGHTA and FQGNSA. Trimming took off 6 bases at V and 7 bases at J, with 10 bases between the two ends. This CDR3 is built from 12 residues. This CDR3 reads CASRSGRNEQFF. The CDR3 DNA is TGTGCCAGCAGATCGGGCAGGAATGAGCAGTTCTTC.

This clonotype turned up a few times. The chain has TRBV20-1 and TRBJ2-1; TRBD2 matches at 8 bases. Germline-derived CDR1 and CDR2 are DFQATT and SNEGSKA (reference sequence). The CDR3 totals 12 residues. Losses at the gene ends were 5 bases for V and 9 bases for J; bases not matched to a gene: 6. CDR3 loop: CSAFRTSSEQFF. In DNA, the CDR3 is TGCAGTGCTTTCCGGACTAGCAGTGAGCAGTTCTTC.

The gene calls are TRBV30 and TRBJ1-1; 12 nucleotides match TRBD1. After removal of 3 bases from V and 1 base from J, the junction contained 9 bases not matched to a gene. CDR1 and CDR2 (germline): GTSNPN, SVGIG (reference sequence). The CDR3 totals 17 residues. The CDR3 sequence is CAWSEPGTGGANTEAFF. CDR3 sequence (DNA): TGTGCCTGGAGCGAACCAGGGACAGGGGGCGCGAACACTGAAGCTTTCTTT.

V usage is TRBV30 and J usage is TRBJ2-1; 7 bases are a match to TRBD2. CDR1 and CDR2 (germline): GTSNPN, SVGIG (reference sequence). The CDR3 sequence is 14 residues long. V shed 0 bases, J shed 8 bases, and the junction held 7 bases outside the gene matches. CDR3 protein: CAWSVGSGYYEQFF. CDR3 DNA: TGTGCCTGGAGTGTGGGTAGCGGGTATTATGAGCAGTTCTTC.

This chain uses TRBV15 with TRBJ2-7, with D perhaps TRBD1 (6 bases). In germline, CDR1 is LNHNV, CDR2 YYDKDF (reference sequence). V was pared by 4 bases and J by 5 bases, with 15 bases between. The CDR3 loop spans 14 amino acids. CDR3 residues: CATSTRMGADEQYF. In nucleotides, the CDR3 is TGTGCCACCAGCACACGAATGGGGGCGGACGAGCAGTACTTC.

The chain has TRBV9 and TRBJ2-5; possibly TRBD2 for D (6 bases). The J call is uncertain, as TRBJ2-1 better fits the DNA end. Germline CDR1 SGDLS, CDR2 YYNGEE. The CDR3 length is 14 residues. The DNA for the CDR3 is TGTGCCAGCAGCGTAGGGGGGGTCCAAGAGACCCAGTTCTTC. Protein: CASSVGGVQETQFF.

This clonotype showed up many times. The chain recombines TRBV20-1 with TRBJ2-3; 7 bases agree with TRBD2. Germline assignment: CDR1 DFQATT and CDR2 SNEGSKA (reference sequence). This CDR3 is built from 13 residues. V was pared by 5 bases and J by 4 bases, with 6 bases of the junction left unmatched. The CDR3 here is CSAFPSGPDTQYF. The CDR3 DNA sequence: TGCAGTGCTTTCCCTAGCGGTCCAGATACGCAGTATTTT.

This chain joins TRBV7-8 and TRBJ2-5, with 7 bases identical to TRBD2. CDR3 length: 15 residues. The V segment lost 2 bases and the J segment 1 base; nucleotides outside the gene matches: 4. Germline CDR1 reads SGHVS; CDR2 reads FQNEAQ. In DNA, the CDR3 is TGTGCCAGCAGCTTACTAGCGGACTTCCAAGAGACCCAGTACTTC. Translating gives CASSLLADFQETQYF. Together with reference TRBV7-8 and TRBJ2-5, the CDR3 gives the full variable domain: GAGVSQSPRYKVAKRGQDVALRCDPISGHVSLFWYQQALGQGPEFLTYFQNEAQLDKSGLPSDRFFAERPEGSVSTLKIQRTQQEDSAVYLCASSLLADFQETQYFGPGTRLLVL.

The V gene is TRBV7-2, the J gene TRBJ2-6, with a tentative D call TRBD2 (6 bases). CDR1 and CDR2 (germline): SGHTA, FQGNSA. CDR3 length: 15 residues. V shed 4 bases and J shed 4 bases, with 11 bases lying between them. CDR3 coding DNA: TGTGCCAGCAGCTCGGGAGAGGGAGGGGCCAACGTCCTGACTTTC. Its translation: CASSSGEGGANVLTF.

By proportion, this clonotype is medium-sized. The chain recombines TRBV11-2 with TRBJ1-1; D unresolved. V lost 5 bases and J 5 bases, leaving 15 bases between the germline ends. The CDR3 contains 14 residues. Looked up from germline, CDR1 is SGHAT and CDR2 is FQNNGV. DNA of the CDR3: TGTGCCAGCAGCCCCCGGGAAGGATCAACTGAAGCTTTCTTT. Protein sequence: CASSPREGSTEAFF.

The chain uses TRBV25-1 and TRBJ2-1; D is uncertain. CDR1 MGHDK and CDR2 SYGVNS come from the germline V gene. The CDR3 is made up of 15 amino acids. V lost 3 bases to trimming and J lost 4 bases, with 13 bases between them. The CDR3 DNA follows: TGTGCCAGCAGTGATAGTTCTCGGGTGTACAATGAGCAGTTCTTC. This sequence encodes CASSDSSRVYNEQFF.

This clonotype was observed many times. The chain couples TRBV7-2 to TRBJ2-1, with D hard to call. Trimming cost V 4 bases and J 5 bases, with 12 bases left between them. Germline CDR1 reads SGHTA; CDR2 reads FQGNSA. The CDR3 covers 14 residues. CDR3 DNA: TGTGCCAGCAGCTCAGACATCTTCCACAATGAGCAGTTCTTC. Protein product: CASSSDIFHNEQFF.

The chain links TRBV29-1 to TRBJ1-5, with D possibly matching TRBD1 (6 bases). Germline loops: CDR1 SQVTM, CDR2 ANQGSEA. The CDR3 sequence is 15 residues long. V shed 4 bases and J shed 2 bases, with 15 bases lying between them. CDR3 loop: CSVVSAGGRNQPQHF. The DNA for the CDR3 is TGCAGCGTTGTATCAGCGGGGGGGCGCAATCAGCCCCAGCATTTT.

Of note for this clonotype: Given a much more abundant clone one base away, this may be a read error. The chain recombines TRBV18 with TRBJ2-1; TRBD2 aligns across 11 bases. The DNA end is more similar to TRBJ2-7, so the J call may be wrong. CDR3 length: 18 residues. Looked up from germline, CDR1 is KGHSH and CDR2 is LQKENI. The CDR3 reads CASSPLPYGTSGYNEQYF. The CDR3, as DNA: TGTGCCAGCTCACCACTCCCATACGGGACTAGCGGTTACAATGAGCAGTACTTC.

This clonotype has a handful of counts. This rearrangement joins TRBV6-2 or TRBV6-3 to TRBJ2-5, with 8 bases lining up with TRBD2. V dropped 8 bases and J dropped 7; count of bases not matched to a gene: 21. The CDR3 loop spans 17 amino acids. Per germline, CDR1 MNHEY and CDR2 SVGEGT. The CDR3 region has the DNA TGTGCCAGCGTGTCGCAAAACGGAGCGGGAGTCGAGGGGACCCAGTACTTC. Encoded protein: CASVSQNGAGVEGTQYF.